The present TCR beta chain was sequenced within a study of blood T cell repertoires in COVID-19. Sequencing used immunoSEQ multiplex PCR; TCRdb keeps in-frame clones, though not all of them. This repertoire shows around 70,000 clones, just over 85% found once; its top ten account for 1.9%. The CDR3 runs to 13 residues. The germline V and J ends were trimmed by 4 bases and 9 bases, with 15 bases remaining between them. Germline V lookup: CDR1 MNHEY, CDR2 SVGAGI. The V and J genes are TRBV6-5 and TRBJ2-5; TRBD2 is a possible D gene (5 bases). This sequence was found in an elderly woman with active or convalescent COVID-19. Sequenced: peripheral blood. The CDR3 DNA reads TGTGCCAGCAGTTCGACTCTACTCGGGGCCCAGTACTTC. Translated: CASSSTLLGAQYF.